This record looks at one TCR beta chain sequence and its context. This sample is part of a study of blood T cell repertoires in COVID-19. Study overall: The cDNA or gDNA used as material had been derived from T cells, B-cell-depleted T cells, or PBMCs.

In the source study's methods: Amplification with reference gene primers provided the estimates of nucleated cell counts. This table comes from immunoSEQ multiplex PCR, and its TCRdb copy is limited to in-frame clones, with some not included. Clonal size and the V and J genes are those of that table, whereas D and trimming came from the DNA. The table lists roughly 200,000 clones, around 90% of them singletons, with approximately 6.7% in the top ten. The germline V gene has CDR1 MNHEY and CDR2 SMNVEV (reference sequence). V shed 6 bases and J shed 7 bases, with 12 bases lying between them. This CDR3 spans 13 amino acids.

The source material was peripheral blood. This sequence joins TRBV27 and TRBJ1-4; D gene ambiguous. The source is a man in his forties with acute or convalescent COVID-19. The CDR3: CASSPRRFEKLFF. The CDR3 nucleotides are TGTGCCAGCAGCCCCAGGCGATTTGAAAAACTGTTTTTT.